This is a list of T cell receptor beta chains from one sample in a study of blood T cell repertoires in COVID-19. Generated by immunoSEQ multiplex PCR, the TCRdb table keeps only in-frame clones and is missing some. Among a few hundred thousand clones, about 85% were seen once, and the ten largest hold around 3.6%. Material: peripheral blood. The receptors stem from a young man with active or convalescent COVID-19. Both conserved end residues are part of each CDR3. The D gene is left open where the match is weak. The size entry is marked missing in some rows and otherwise reads once, few, many or a size class.

abundance: once; d_gene: TRBD1; v_gene: TRBV27; j_gene: TRBJ1-1; CDR3aa: CASSSARQGGPEAFF; CDR3nt: TGTGCCAGCAGTTCGGCCAGACAGGGAGGCCCTGAAGCTTTCTTT
abundance: -; d_gene: -; v_gene: TRBV10-2; j_gene: TRBJ1-1; CDR3aa: CASSDSNTEAFF; CDR3nt: TGCGCCAGCAGTGATTCTAACACTGAAGCTTTCTTT
abundance: -; d_gene: -; v_gene: TRBV5-4; j_gene: TRBJ2-5; CDR3aa: CASFGPGQTRETQYF; CDR3nt: TGTGCCAGCTTTGGACCGGGACAAACAAGAGAGACCCAGTACTTC
abundance: -; d_gene: -; v_gene: TRBV6-5; j_gene: TRBJ2-3; CDR3aa: CASRLGFSTDTQYF; CDR3nt: TGTGCCAGCAGACTCGGGTTTAGCACAGATACGCAGTATTTT
abundance: -; d_gene: TRBD2; v_gene: TRBV24-1; j_gene: TRBJ2-1; CDR3aa: CATSDLNTGLAMYNEQFF; CDR3nt: TGTGCCACCAGTGATTTAAATACGGGACTAGCAATGTACAATGAGCAGTTCTTC
abundance: -; d_gene: TRBD1; v_gene: TRBV5-4; j_gene: TRBJ1-4; CDR3aa: CASSFGGGTGRNEKLFF; CDR3nt: TGTGCCAGCAGCTTTGGGGGGGGGACAGGTCGAAATGAAAAACTGTTTTTT
abundance: -; d_gene: TRBD2; v_gene: TRBV7-9; j_gene: TRBJ2-7; CDR3aa: CASSLRLARSYEQYF; CDR3nt: TGTGCCAGCAGTTTGAGACTAGCGCGTTCCTACGAGCAGTACTTC
abundance: -; d_gene: -; v_gene: TRBV6-5; j_gene: TRBJ1-1; CDR3aa: CASSYRRRNTEAFF; CDR3nt: TGTGCCAGCAGTTATCGACGGAGGAACACTGAAGCTTTCTTT
abundance: -; d_gene: -; v_gene: TRBV21-1; j_gene: TRBJ2-4; CDR3aa: CASSKAKENPRVSIQYF; CDR3nt: TGTGCCAGCAGCAAAGCTAAGGAGAACCCGAGAGTGAGCATTCAGTACTTC
abundance: -; d_gene: TRBD1; v_gene: TRBV10-3; j_gene: TRBJ1-1; CDR3aa: CAIRGQGAWDTEAFF; CDR3nt: TGTGCCATCAGGGGACAGGGGGCATGGGACACTGAAGCTTTCTTT
abundance: -; d_gene: -; v_gene: TRBV19; j_gene: TRBJ1-1; CDR3aa: CASRTQGAVNTEAFF; CDR3nt: TGTGCCAGTAGGACACAGGGAGCCGTGAACACTGAAGCTTTCTTT
abundance: -; d_gene: TRBD1; v_gene: TRBV7-9; j_gene: TRBJ1-3; CDR3aa: CASSQIGMGRGPGNTIYF; CDR3nt: TGTGCCAGCAGCCAGATCGGAATGGGCAGGGGGCCTGGAAACACCATATATTTT
abundance: -; d_gene: -; v_gene: TRBV6-5; j_gene: TRBJ1-4; CDR3aa: CASTSGGGPYEKLFF; CDR3nt: TGTGCCAGCACCTCCGGGGGGGGCCCGTATGAAAAACTGTTTTTT
abundance: -; d_gene: -; v_gene: TRBV12-3/TRBV12-4; j_gene: TRBJ1-5; CDR3aa: CASSSVDQPQHF; CDR3nt: TGTGCCAGCAGTTCGGTGGATCAGCCCCAGCATTTT
abundance: -; d_gene: -; v_gene: TRBV5-1; j_gene: TRBJ1-1; CDR3aa: CASSLGRGSNTEAFF; CDR3nt: TGCGCCAGCAGCCTAGGACGGGGATCAAACACTGAAGCTTTCTTT
abundance: -; d_gene: TRBD1; v_gene: TRBV6-5; j_gene: TRBJ1-5; CDR3aa: CASSLWTGSQPQHF; CDR3nt: TGTGCCAGCAGCCTTTGGACAGGGAGTCAGCCCCAGCATTTT
abundance: -; d_gene: -; v_gene: TRBV11-3; j_gene: TRBJ2-1; CDR3aa: CASSQRNEQFF; CDR3nt: TGTGCCAGCAGCCAGAGGAATGAGCAGTTCTTC
abundance: -; d_gene: TRBD1; v_gene: TRBV11-3; j_gene: TRBJ2-7; CDR3aa: CASSLPGQGTYEQYF; CDR3nt: TGTGCCAGCAGCTTACCGGGACAGGGCACCTACGAGCAGTACTTC
abundance: -; d_gene: -; v_gene: TRBV19; j_gene: TRBJ2-7; CDR3aa: CASSIDYSYEQYF; CDR3nt: TGTGCCAGTAGTATTGACTACTCCTACGAGCAGTACTTC
abundance: once; d_gene: -; v_gene: TRBV3-1/TRBV3-2; j_gene: TRBJ1-4; CDR3aa: CASSRDREKLFF; CDR3nt: TGTGCCAGCAGCCGCGACAGGGAAAAACTGTTTTTT
abundance: -; d_gene: TRBD1; v_gene: TRBV5-1; j_gene: TRBJ2-5; CDR3aa: CASSLSEGAPETQYF; CDR3nt: TGCGCCAGCAGCTTGTCTGAGGGGGCGCCGGAGACCCAGTACTTC
abundance: medium-sized; d_gene: TRBD2; v_gene: TRBV14; j_gene: TRBJ2-1; CDR3aa: CASTAGGLNEQFF; CDR3nt: TGTGCCAGCACCGCGGGAGGACTGAATGAGCAGTTCTTC
abundance: -; d_gene: TRBD1; v_gene: TRBV29-1; j_gene: TRBJ2-1; CDR3aa: CSVAQGAGEQFF; CDR3nt: TGCAGCGTAGCACAGGGGGCCGGTGAGCAGTTCTTC
abundance: -; d_gene: TRBD1; v_gene: TRBV6-4; j_gene: TRBJ2-5; CDR3aa: CASSDSPGTGGAETQYF; CDR3nt: TGTGCCAGCAGTGACTCCCCCGGGACAGGGGGCGCAGAGACCCAGTACTTC
abundance: -; d_gene: -; v_gene: TRBV7-2; j_gene: TRBJ2-7; CDR3aa: CASSFGGGGYEQYF; CDR3nt: TGTGCCAGCAGCTTTGGGGGCGGGGGCTACGAGCAGTACTTC
abundance: -; d_gene: TRBD1; v_gene: TRBV2; j_gene: TRBJ1-1; CDR3aa: CAIVTGRGTEAFF; CDR3nt: TGTGCCATCGTGACAGGGAGAGGCACTGAAGCTTTCTTT
abundance: few; d_gene: -; v_gene: TRBV11-2; j_gene: TRBJ2-2; CDR3aa: CASSKNSQGGYTGELFF; CDR3nt: TGTGCCAGCAGCAAAAACAGTCAGGGAGGCTACACCGGGGAGCTGTTTTTT
abundance: -; d_gene: -; v_gene: TRBV7-3; j_gene: TRBJ1-6; CDR3aa: CASSQDLWSPLHF; CDR3nt: TGTGCCAGCAGCCAGGACTTGTGGTCACCCCTCCACTTT
abundance: -; d_gene: -; v_gene: TRBV19; j_gene: TRBJ1-1; CDR3aa: CASSIFPEDTEAFF; CDR3nt: TGTGCCAGTAGTATTTTCCCGGAGGACACTGAAGCTTTCTTT
abundance: -; d_gene: -; v_gene: TRBV6-5; j_gene: TRBJ1-1; CDR3aa: CASSGGLPERTEAFF; CDR3nt: TGTGCCAGCAGCGGAGGACTCCCCGAGCGGACTGAAGCTTTCTTT
abundance: -; d_gene: -; v_gene: TRBV3-1/TRBV3-2; j_gene: TRBJ1-4; CDR3aa: CASSQDEGANEKLFF; CDR3nt: TGTGCCAGCAGCCAAGACGAGGGGGCTAATGAAAAACTGTTTTTT
abundance: -; d_gene: TRBD2; v_gene: TRBV5-3; j_gene: TRBJ2-1; CDR3aa: CARSPGLAGGSLSYNEQFF; CDR3nt: TGTGCCAGAAGCCCGGGACTAGCGGGAGGTTCACTCTCCTACAATGAGCAGTTCTTC
abundance: -; d_gene: -; v_gene: TRBV3-1/TRBV3-2; j_gene: TRBJ1-4; CDR3aa: CASSQVREKLFF; CDR3nt: TGTGCCAGCAGCCAAGTGAGGGAAAAACTGTTTTTT
abundance: -; d_gene: -; v_gene: TRBV6-1; j_gene: TRBJ2-3; CDR3aa: CASSELLEVNTQYF; CDR3nt: TGTGCCAGCAGTGAACTCTTGGAGGTTAATACGCAGTATTTT
abundance: -; d_gene: TRBD1; v_gene: TRBV2; j_gene: TRBJ1-5; CDR3aa: CASSRQGPRQPQHF; CDR3nt: TGTGCCAGCAGTCGACAGGGGCCAAGGCAGCCCCAGCATTTT
abundance: -; d_gene: TRBD2; v_gene: TRBV5-1; j_gene: TRBJ2-5; CDR3aa: CASRGTSVQETQYF; CDR3nt: TGCGCCAGCAGGGGGACTAGCGTCCAAGAGACCCAGTACTTC
abundance: -; d_gene: TRBD1; v_gene: TRBV3-1/TRBV3-2; j_gene: TRBJ1-4; CDR3aa: CASSPQGGPNEKLFF; CDR3nt: TGTGCCAGCAGCCCCCAGGGGGGACCTAATGAAAAACTGTTTTTT
abundance: -; d_gene: -; v_gene: TRBV3-1/TRBV3-2; j_gene: TRBJ2-7; CDR3aa: CASSSRYEQYF; CDR3nt: TGTGCCAGCAGCTCCCGCTACGAGCAGTACTTC
abundance: -; d_gene: -; v_gene: TRBV18; j_gene: TRBJ2-6; CDR3aa: CASSPAGAGANVLTF; CDR3nt: TGTGCCAGCTCACCCGCAGGGGCTGGGGCCAACGTCCTGACTTTC
abundance: -; d_gene: -; v_gene: TRBV13; j_gene: TRBJ1-2; CDR3aa: CASSLGQLHYGYTF; CDR3nt: TGTGCCAGCAGCTTAGGACAGTTACACTATGGCTACACCTTC
abundance: -; d_gene: TRBD1; v_gene: TRBV28; j_gene: TRBJ1-2; CDR3aa: CASSLEGALYGYTF; CDR3nt: TGTGCCAGCAGTTTAGAGGGGGCGCTATATGGCTACACCTTC
abundance: -; d_gene: -; v_gene: TRBV7-3; j_gene: TRBJ2-7; CDR3aa: CASSLDREDEQYF; CDR3nt: TGTGCCAGCAGCTTAGACAGAGAGGACGAGCAGTACTTC
abundance: -; d_gene: -; v_gene: TRBV7-8; j_gene: TRBJ2-7; CDR3aa: CASSLVPPRLAYEQYF; CDR3nt: TGTGCCAGCAGCTTAGTCCCCCCCAGGCTGGCCTACGAGCAGTACTTC
abundance: -; d_gene: TRBD1; v_gene: TRBV24-1; j_gene: TRBJ2-7; CDR3aa: CATSDSRGYNEQYF; CDR3nt: TGTGCCACCAGTGATTCCAGGGGGTATAACGAGCAGTACTTC
abundance: -; d_gene: TRBD2; v_gene: TRBV5-1; j_gene: TRBJ2-2; CDR3aa: CASRAGSTTGELFF; CDR3nt: TGCGCCAGCAGAGCGGGATCGACCACCGGGGAGCTGTTTTTT
abundance: -; d_gene: -; v_gene: TRBV7-3; j_gene: TRBJ2-5; CDR3aa: CASSLVAKQETQYF; CDR3nt: TGTGCCAGCAGCTTAGTAGCAAAGCAAGAGACCCAGTACTTC
abundance: -; d_gene: -; v_gene: TRBV2; j_gene: TRBJ1-5; CDR3aa: CASSEFGQAGQPQHF; CDR3nt: TGTGCCAGTAGCGAATTCGGACAAGCTGGTCAGCCCCAGCATTTT
abundance: -; d_gene: TRBD2; v_gene: TRBV4-1; j_gene: TRBJ2-3; CDR3aa: CASSPSQASGPRRTDTQYF; CDR3nt: TGCGCCAGCAGCCCCTCTCAGGCTAGCGGGCCCCGACGGACAGATACGCAGTATTTT
abundance: once; d_gene: -; v_gene: TRBV25-1; j_gene: TRBJ1-2; CDR3aa: CASSESKNYGYTF; CDR3nt: TGTGCCAGCAGTGAATCAAAAAACTATGGCTACACCTTC
abundance: -; d_gene: TRBD1; v_gene: TRBV2; j_gene: TRBJ2-7; CDR3aa: CASSGDSHYEQYF; CDR3nt: TGTGCCAGCTCCGGGGACAGCCACTACGAGCAGTACTTC
abundance: -; d_gene: -; v_gene: TRBV5-1; j_gene: TRBJ1-4; CDR3aa: CASSFSTTNEKLFF; CDR3nt: TGCGCCAGCAGTTTCTCTACAACTAATGAAAAACTGTTTTTT
abundance: -; d_gene: TRBD2; v_gene: TRBV11-2; j_gene: TRBJ2-7; CDR3aa: CASEREGQEQYF; CDR3nt: TGTGCCAGCGAGCGGGAGGGGCAGGAGCAGTACTTC
abundance: -; d_gene: TRBD2; v_gene: TRBV7-8; j_gene: TRBJ2-1; CDR3aa: CASSSRTSGSWNNEQFF; CDR3nt: TGTGCCAGCAGCTCCAGGACTAGCGGGAGTTGGAACAATGAGCAGTTCTTC